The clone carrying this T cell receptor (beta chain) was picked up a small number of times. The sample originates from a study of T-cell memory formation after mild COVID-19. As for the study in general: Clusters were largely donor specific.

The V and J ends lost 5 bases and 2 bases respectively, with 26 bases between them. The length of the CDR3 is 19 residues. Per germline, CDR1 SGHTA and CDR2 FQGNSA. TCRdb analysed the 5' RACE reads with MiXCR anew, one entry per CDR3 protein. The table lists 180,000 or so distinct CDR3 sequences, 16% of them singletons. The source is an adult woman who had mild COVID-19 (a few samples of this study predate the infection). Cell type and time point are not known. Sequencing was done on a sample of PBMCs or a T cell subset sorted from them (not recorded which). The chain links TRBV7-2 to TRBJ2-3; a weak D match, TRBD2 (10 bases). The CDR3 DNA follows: TGTGCCAGCAGCGGGACAGGGATAGCTAGCGGGAGCCTCACAGATACGCAGTATTTT. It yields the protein CASSGTGIASGSLTDTQYF.